A selection of T cell receptor beta chains follows, all from one sample in a study of somatic mutations in cytotoxic T cells in rheumatoid arthritis. Sequenced by immunoSEQ multiplex PCR; TCRdb stores in-frame clones only, minus some. Here the sample spans some 19,000 clones, over 75% being singletons. Sequencing used CD8+ T cells sorted from blood. The receptors stem from a man younger than 30 with rheumatoid arthritis. Each CDR3 is given without its conserved first and last residue. Fields, in order: V gene, J gene, CDR3 length, CDR3 protein.

v_call: TRBV5-6; j_call: TRBJ2-3; cdr3_length: 12; cdr3_aa: ASSLAVYTDTQY
v_call: TRBV9; j_call: TRBJ1-2; cdr3_length: 11; cdr3_aa: ASSVAPNYGYT
v_call: TRBV28; j_call: TRBJ1-1; cdr3_length: 11; cdr3_aa: ASSLAMNTEAF
v_call: TRBV19; j_call: TRBJ1-5; cdr3_length: 14; cdr3_aa: ASSIGLRPGRQPQH
v_call: TRBV6-1; j_call: TRBJ2-1; cdr3_length: 12; cdr3_aa: ASSGEQGENEQF
v_call: TRBV19; j_call: TRBJ2-3; cdr3_length: 14; cdr3_aa: ASSILSGADTDTQY
v_call: TRBV7-9; j_call: TRBJ1-1; cdr3_length: 13; cdr3_aa: ASSLSQGRNTEAF
v_call: TRBV19; j_call: TRBJ1-1; cdr3_length: 12; cdr3_aa: ASSIGTGNTEAF
v_call: TRBV7-9; j_call: TRBJ2-1; cdr3_length: 10; cdr3_aa: ASSLSGLEQF
v_call: TRBV5-6; j_call: TRBJ2-3; cdr3_length: 12; cdr3_aa: ASSLMKSTDTQY
v_call: TRBV6-1; j_call: TRBJ2-2; cdr3_length: 14; cdr3_aa: ASSDIWTGTTGELF
v_call: TRBV27; j_call: TRBJ2-7; cdr3_length: 14; cdr3_aa: ASRINPGQGPYEQY
v_call: TRBV28; j_call: TRBJ1-1; cdr3_length: 12; cdr3_aa: ASSLGDRNTEAF
v_call: TRBV4-1; j_call: TRBJ1-4; cdr3_length: 14; cdr3_aa: ASSHASRALNEKLF
v_call: TRBV11-2; j_call: TRBJ2-7; cdr3_length: 12; cdr3_aa: ASSLGGRLAEQY
v_call: TRBV6-1; j_call: TRBJ2-3; cdr3_length: 12; cdr3_aa: ASLMNSHPDTQY
v_call: TRBV7-2; j_call: TRBJ2-6; cdr3_length: 14; cdr3_aa: ASSSTGARGANVLT
v_call: TRBV7-9; j_call: TRBJ2-7; cdr3_length: 12; cdr3_aa: ASSLGGPSYEQY
v_call: TRBV19; j_call: TRBJ2-3; cdr3_length: 12; cdr3_aa: ASTRGERTDTQY
v_call: TRBV9; j_call: TRBJ2-7; cdr3_length: 12; cdr3_aa: ASSLRGLAYEQY
v_call: TRBV30; j_call: TRBJ1-1; cdr3_length: 12; cdr3_aa: AWSLSRGRNEAF
v_call: TRBV2; j_call: TRBJ1-2; cdr3_length: 12; cdr3_aa: ASSPGQGALGYT
v_call: TRBV11-3; j_call: TRBJ2-1; cdr3_length: 10; cdr3_aa: ASSGRENEQF
v_call: TRBV4-2; j_call: TRBJ2-3; cdr3_length: 15; cdr3_aa: ASSQDLGGESTDTQY
v_call: TRBV7-9; j_call: TRBJ2-7; cdr3_length: 12; cdr3_aa: ASSSDPSSYEQY